This entry lists 31 T cell receptor beta chains sequenced from one sample in a study of T-cell memory formation after mild COVID-19. One entry per CDR3 protein, called by TCRdb with MiXCR from the 5' RACE reads. The repertoire has about 540,000 distinct CDR3 sequences, 20% of them found once; the top ten carry roughly an eighth. Sequenced material: PBMCs or a T cell subset sorted from them (not recorded which). The receptors come from an adult woman who had mild COVID-19 (a few samples of this study predate the infection). Cell type and time point are not known.

This clonotype was picked up a small number of times. The chain is built from TRBV18 and TRBJ2-3; no clear D. This CDR3 comprises 14 residues. Trimming shortened V by 2 bases and J by 2 bases, and 8 bases separated the two germline ends. CDR1 KGHSH and CDR2 LQKENI come from the germline V gene. This CDR3 is CASSPRTFTDTQYF. The DNA for the CDR3 is TGTGCCAGCTCACCAAGGACCTTCACAGATACGCAGTATTTT.

This rearrangement joins TRBV6-1 to TRBJ1-3; D is perhaps TRBD1 (5 bases). Per germline, CDR1 MNHNS and CDR2 SASEGT. Trimming took 1 base from V and 7 from J, leaving 11 bases between them. CDR3 length: 14 residues. For the CDR3, the DNA is TGTGCCAGCAGTGAAGGTCGGGGGAGGAACACCATATATTTT. Translated, it gives CASSEGRGRNTIYF.

The chain couples TRBV7-9 to TRBJ2-7; D is unresolved. Trimming took 1 base from V and 6 from J, leaving 7 bases between them. CDR1 is SEHNR and CDR2 is FQNEAQ in the germline V gene (reference sequence). The CDR3 runs 12 residues. CDR3 residues: CASSLGHTEQYF. In DNA form, the CDR3 reads TGTGCCAGCAGCTTAGGCCACACCGAGCAGTACTTC.

The V gene is TRBV12-3 or TRBV12-4, the J gene TRBJ2-3; TRBD1 aligns across 11 bases. This CDR3 comprises 18 residues. The ends lost 1 base at V and 2 bases at J; junction bases unmatched: 8. CDR3 nucleotide sequence: TGTGCCAGCAGTTTAGGATCCGGGACAGGGGGACCCACAGATACGCAGTATTTT. Encoded protein: CASSLGSGTGGPTDTQYF.

V and J are TRBV7-7 and TRBJ1-4; D is unclear. The CDR3 loop spans 13 amino acids. In germline, CDR1 is SSHAT, CDR2 FNYEAQ (reference sequence). V lost 3 bases and J lost 6, with 8 bases in between. The CDR3 protein is CASSFSVHEKLFF. Here the CDR3 DNA reads TGTGCCAGCAGCTTTTCAGTACATGAAAAACTGTTTTTT. The whole variable domain, filled in from reference TRBV7-7 and TRBJ1-4, reads GAGVSQSPRYKVTKRGQDVTLRCDPISSHATLYWYQQALGQGPEFLTYFNYEAQPDKSGLPSDRFSAERPEGSISTLTIQRTEQRDSAMYRCASSFSVHEKLFFGSGTQLSVL.

This clonotype was seen a handful of times. CDR3 loop: CASSPSGVRKETQYF. The DNA of the CDR3 is TGTGCCAGCAGCCCATCGGGGGTCCGGAAAGAGACCCAGTACTTC. The J gene is TRBJ2-5, the V gene TRBV9, with D possibly TRBD2 on 6 matching bases. The CDR3 loop spans 15 amino acids. Per germline, CDR1 SGDLS and CDR2 YYNGEE. The ends were cut back, 4 bases at V and 3 bases at J, with 16 bases in the middle.

The chain employs TRBV6-1 and TRBJ2-7; TRBD2 aligns across 12 bases. V shed 6 bases and J 2 bases; nucleotides not matched to a gene: 5. CDR1 is MNHNS, CDR2 SASEGT, per germline. The CDR3 is made up of 15 amino acids. CDR3 coding DNA: TGTGCCAGCAGATGGGGACTAGCGGGTACCTACGAGCAGTACTTC. As protein: CASRWGLAGTYEQYF.

The chain combines TRBV5-5 with TRBJ2-7; D possibly uses TRBD1 or TRBD2 (5 bases each). Germline loops: CDR1 SGHKS, CDR2 YYEKEE (reference sequence). This CDR3 has 16 amino acids. V lost 6 bases and J 0 bases, leaving 19 bases between the germline ends. DNA for the CDR3: TGTGCCAGCATCCAGGGAGTCCTGACCCTCTCCTACGAGCAGTACTTC. Its translation: CASIQGVLTLSYEQYF.

This clonotype was seen at least ten times. The V gene is TRBV5-1, the J gene TRBJ2-1; TRBD2 matches at 9 bases. V gave up 4 bases and J gave up 2 bases; unmatched junction bases: 1. CDR1 and CDR2 from the germline V gene are SGHRS and YFSETQ. CDR3 length: 14 residues. The CDR3 loop is CASSPSGAYNEQFF. For the CDR3, the DNA is TGCGCCAGCAGCCCTAGCGGGGCCTACAATGAGCAGTTCTTC. The whole variable domain, remainder taken from reference TRBV5-1 and TRBJ2-1, is KAGVTQTPRYLIKTRGQQVTLSCSPISGHRSVSWYQQTPGQGLQFLFEYFSETQRNKGNFPGRFSGRQFSNSRSEMNVSTLELGDSALYLCASSPSGAYNEQFFGPGTRLTVL.

This clonotype was observed a handful of times. This chain connects TRBV7-9 to TRBJ2-1; no clear D gene. V was cut by 3 bases and J by 12 bases, with 21 bases left in between. Germline V gives CDR1 SEHNR, CDR2 FQNEAQ (reference sequence). The length of the CDR3 is 15 residues. The CDR3 reads CASSLRPGLGGRQFF. The CDR3 bases are TGTGCCAGCAGCTTGCGCCCCGGCCTGGGCGGCAGGCAGTTCTTC.

V usage is TRBV7-6 and J usage is TRBJ2-7; D is undetermined. Trimming left V 1 base short and J 1 base short, with 11 bases between. CDR3 length equals 15 residues. CDR1 is SGHVS and CDR2 is FNYEAQ in the germline V gene. The CDR3 DNA follows: TGTGCCAGCAGCTTAGATCAGGCCCGATCCTACGAGCAGTACTTC. This sequence encodes CASSLDQARSYEQYF.

V and J are TRBV5-1 and TRBJ2-3; D not resolved. Germline V gene data show CDR1 as SGHRS and CDR2 as YFSETQ. The CDR3 sequence is 16 residues long. Trimming took off 0 bases at V and 4 bases at J, with 15 bases between the two ends. The CDR3 DNA follows: TGCGCCAGCAGCTTGGAGCCGGGCCCGGGCCCAGATACGCAGTATTTT. Amino acids: CASSLEPGPGPDTQYF.

The rearrangement joins TRBV20-1 to TRBJ1-6, with 9 bases identical to TRBD1. Germline V lookup: CDR1 DFQATT, CDR2 SNEGSKA (reference sequence). Losses at the gene ends were 4 bases for V and 8 bases for J; bases not matched to a gene: 9. CDR3 length equals 15 residues. The CDR3 loop is CSAKHKGQGHSPLHF. In DNA, the CDR3 is TGCAGTGCTAAACACAAGGGACAGGGTCATTCACCCCTCCACTTT.

This clonotype came up a few times. The CDR3: CASSLGTVTYEQYF. CDR3 sequence (DNA): TGTGCCAGCAGCTTGGGGACGGTTACCTACGAGCAGTACTTC. The V call is TRBV5-5, the J call TRBJ2-7; no clear D gene. The V end lost 0 bases, the J end lost 2 bases, and 9 bases lay between the germline ends. Germline V gene lookup returns CDR1 SGHKS and CDR2 YYEKEE (reference sequence). The CDR3 covers 14 residues.

In this sample, this clonotype turned up a few times. The chain carries TRBV7-9 and TRBJ2-5, with 10 bases fitting TRBD2. J was trimmed by 1 base and V by 2 bases; bases with no gene match: 4. Germline V gene data show CDR1 as SEHNR and CDR2 as FQNEAQ (reference sequence). CDR3 length: 16 residues. CDR3 sequence: CASSLRGLAVQETQYF. The CDR3 DNA reads as TGTGCCAGCAGCTTACGTGGACTAGCGGTCCAAGAGACCCAGTACTTC.

The rearrangement joins TRBV7-9 to TRBJ2-7; D remains ambiguous. CDR1 SEHNR and CDR2 FQNEAQ come from the germline V gene (reference sequence). Deletions cut 8 bases from V and 5 bases from J, with 16 bases between. The CDR3 has 13 residues. The CDR3 is CASSRHPSDEQYF. The CDR3 coding sequence is TGTGCCAGCTCCAGGCACCCATCTGACGAGCAGTACTTC.

The CDR3, as DNA: TGTGCCAGCCGGTTCCTCAATCAGCCCCAGCATTTT. This sequence encodes CASRFLNQPQHF. This chain joins TRBV7-2 and TRBJ1-5, with no clear D. Germline-derived CDR1 and CDR2 are SGHTA and FQGNSA. This CDR3 comprises 12 residues. The V end was cut by 8 bases, the J end by 3 bases, with 8 bases between.

This chain uses TRBV30 with TRBJ1-3; the match to TRBD1 covers 9 bases. The CDR3 is made up of 13 amino acids. Germline CDR1 reads GTSNPN; CDR2 reads SVGIG (reference sequence). Losses at the gene ends were 5 bases for V and 3 bases for J; bases not matched to a gene: 2. CDR3 loop: CAWGTGIGNTIYF. CDR3 bases: TGTGCCTGGGGGACAGGGATTGGAAACACCATATATTTT.

This clonotype was seen a few times. The gene calls are TRBV27 and TRBJ2-5, with 10 positions matching TRBD2. CDR3 length equals 16 residues. J gave up 5 bases and V 3 bases, and 9 bases lay outside the gene matches. CDR1 MNHEY and CDR2 SMNVEV come from the germline V gene (reference sequence). The CDR3 loop is CASSLGTSVGWETQYF. The CDR3 nucleotides are TGTGCCAGCAGTTTGGGGACTAGCGTCGGGTGGGAGACCCAGTACTTC.

This clonotype was found a few times. This chain links TRBV27 with TRBJ2-7; D remains ambiguous. V gave up 0 bases and J gave up 2 bases, with 5 bases separating them. The CDR3 is 13 residues long. Germline CDR1 reads MNHEY; CDR2 reads SMNVEV (reference sequence). The DNA of the CDR3 is TGTGCCAGCAGTTTATCGACGACCTACGAGCAGTACTTC. This encodes CASSLSTTYEQYF.

This clonotype has just a few counts. The chain recombines TRBV25-1 with TRBJ2-7; tentative D call: TRBD2 (6 bases). CDR3 size: 13 residues. CDR1 and CDR2 (germline): MGHDK, SYGVNS. V gave up 0 bases and J gave up 8 bases, with 11 bases separating them. The CDR3 region has the DNA TGTGCCAGCAGTGAATACGTGGGGAGGAAGCAGTACTTC. Translated, it gives CASSEYVGRKQYF.

The chain joins TRBV5-4 to TRBJ2-7; 7 positions match TRBD1. This CDR3 has 15 amino acids. Trimming cost V 0 bases and J 0 bases; bases outside gene matches: 3. The germline V gene has CDR1 SGHNT and CDR2 YYREEE (reference sequence). The CDR3 sequence is CASSLADRSSYEQYF. The CDR3 DNA is TGTGCCAGCAGCTTGGCGGACAGGAGCTCCTACGAGCAGTACTTC.

This clonotype was found a few times. V and J are TRBV6-6 and TRBJ1-1; a weak D match, TRBD1 (6 bases). The CDR3 extends over 16 amino acids. The germline V gene has CDR1 MNHNY and CDR2 SVGAGI (reference sequence). Trimming shortened V by 0 bases and J by 1 base, and 12 bases separated the two germline ends. The CDR3 DNA follows: TGTGCCAGCAGTTACTCGGTACAGGGCAAGAACACTGAAGCTTTCTTT. Protein product: CASSYSVQGKNTEAFF.

The chain joins TRBV20-1 to TRBJ2-7; D ambiguous. The V gene's germline CDR1 is DFQATT and CDR2 SNEGSKA (reference sequence). Trimming stripped 3 bases from V and 0 bases from J, with 9 bases between. There are 13 residues in the CDR3. CDR3 in amino acids: CSASGSRSYEQYF. In DNA, the CDR3 is TGCAGTGCTAGTGGCTCCCGCTCCTACGAGCAGTACTTC.

V and J are TRBV24-1 and TRBJ2-3; 7 nucleotides agree with TRBD2. The germline V gene has CDR1 KGHDR and CDR2 SFDVKD. After removal of 3 bases from V and 4 bases from J, the junction contained 6 bases not matched to a gene. The CDR3 runs 15 residues. Written as DNA, the CDR3 is TGTGCCACCAGTGATGATTCTAGCGGCCCAGATACGCAGTATTTT. It codes for CATSDDSSGPDTQYF.

The V call is TRBV5-1, the J call TRBJ2-7; D uncertain. The V end was cut by 4 bases, the J end by 1 base, with 15 bases between. This CDR3 has 15 amino acids. Germline V gene lookup returns CDR1 SGHRS and CDR2 YFSETQ. The CDR3 region is CASSPPTTASYEQYF. Written as DNA, the CDR3 is TGCGCCAGCAGCCCACCTACAACAGCGTCCTACGAGCAGTACTTC.

This sequence joins TRBV5-1 and TRBJ2-7; 7 bases match TRBD2. This CDR3 is built from 15 residues. In germline, CDR1 is SGHRS, CDR2 YFSETQ. With 5 bases clipped from V and 0 bases from J, the junction kept 8 bases outside the gene matches. In nucleotides, the CDR3 is TGCGCCAGCAGACCCGCGGGGGTTAGCTCCTACGAGCAGTACTTC. The encoded protein is CASRPAGVSSYEQYF.

This clonotype has just a few counts. This sequence joins TRBV5-1 and TRBJ2-7; possible D gene TRBD2, 6 bases. Germline V gene data show CDR1 as SGHRS and CDR2 as YFSETQ. Trimming stripped 4 bases from V and 2 bases from J, with 16 bases between. The CDR3 extends over 15 amino acids. The CDR3 bases are TGCGCCAGCAGCCCGACGCGGGACGGCACCTACGAGCAGTACTTC. As protein: CASSPTRDGTYEQYF.

This clonotype was counted only a few times. V gene TRBV6-5 combines with J gene TRBJ2-3; D possibly corresponds to TRBD2 (5 bases). The CDR3 length is 15 residues. V dropped 6 bases and J dropped 4 bases, with 17 bases sitting between them. Germline V CDR1 and CDR2: MNHEY, SVGAGI. DNA for the CDR3: TGTGCCAGCAGCTCCCTGGCTGGGCGGGCAGATACGCAGTATTTT. It encodes CASSSLAGRADTQYF.

The CDR3, as DNA: TGTGCCAGCAGCTTTACGGGCTTAAATACGCAGTATTTT. It specifies CASSFTGLNTQYF. The rearrangement links TRBV7-2 to TRBJ2-3; D gene uncertain. The CDR3 is made up of 13 amino acids. V was shortened by 3 bases and J by 7 bases, with 11 bases between the two germline ends. Germline CDR1 SGHTA, CDR2 FQGNSA.

There are a few counts of this clonotype. The gene calls are TRBV5-6 and TRBJ2-3; TRBD2 matches at 14 bases. In germline, CDR1 is SGHDT, CDR2 YYEEEE. The ends lost 4 bases at V and 1 base at J; junction bases unmatched: 11. This CDR3 is built from 19 residues. The CDR3: CASSRGLAGVPTRTDTQYF. The CDR3 DNA sequence: TGTGCCAGCAGCCGGGGACTAGCGGGGGTGCCGACCCGCACAGATACGCAGTATTTT. Full variable domain (outside the CDR3, taken from reference TRBV5-6 and TRBJ2-3): DAGVTQSPTHLIKTRGQQVTLRCSPKSGHDTVSWYQQALGQGPQFIFQYYEEEERQRGNFPDRFSGHQFPNYSSELNVNALLLGDSALYLCASSRGLAGVPTRTDTQYFGPGTRLTVL.